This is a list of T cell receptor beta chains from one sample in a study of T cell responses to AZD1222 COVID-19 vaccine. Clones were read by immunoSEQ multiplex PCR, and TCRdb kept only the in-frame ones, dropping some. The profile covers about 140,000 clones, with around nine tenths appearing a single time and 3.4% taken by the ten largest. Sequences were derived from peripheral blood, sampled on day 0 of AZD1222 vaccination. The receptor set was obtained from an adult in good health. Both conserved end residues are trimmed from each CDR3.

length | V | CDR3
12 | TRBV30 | AWRNRGLNYGYT
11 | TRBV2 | ASTPGRVEKLF
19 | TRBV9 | ASSVEGTRLAGGRGTDTQY
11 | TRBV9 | ASSSAPQETQY
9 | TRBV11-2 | ASSPGNTIY
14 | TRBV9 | ASSVVSGKGTGELF
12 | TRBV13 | ASSPGGGAYEQY
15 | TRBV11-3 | ASSLARATLNTGELF
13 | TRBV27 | ASSHHGRSNTEAF
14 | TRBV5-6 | ASSLGDRGSHNEQY
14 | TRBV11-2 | ASSLLTTGVIYEQY
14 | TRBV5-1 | ASSLDLTGGQSPLH
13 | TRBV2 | ASSEQGRSNTEAF
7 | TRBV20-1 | SARQGAF
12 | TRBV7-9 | ASTRLTGEYGYT
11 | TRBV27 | ASSFQGKNGYT
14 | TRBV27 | ASRQRGGQTNTEAF
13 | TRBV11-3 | ASSLGVARYNEQF
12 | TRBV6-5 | ASIRQGGNQPQH
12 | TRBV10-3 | AISRDEGPTEAF
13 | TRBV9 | ASSVGTGSSYEQY
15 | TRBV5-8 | ASSLDRGGSYNEKLF